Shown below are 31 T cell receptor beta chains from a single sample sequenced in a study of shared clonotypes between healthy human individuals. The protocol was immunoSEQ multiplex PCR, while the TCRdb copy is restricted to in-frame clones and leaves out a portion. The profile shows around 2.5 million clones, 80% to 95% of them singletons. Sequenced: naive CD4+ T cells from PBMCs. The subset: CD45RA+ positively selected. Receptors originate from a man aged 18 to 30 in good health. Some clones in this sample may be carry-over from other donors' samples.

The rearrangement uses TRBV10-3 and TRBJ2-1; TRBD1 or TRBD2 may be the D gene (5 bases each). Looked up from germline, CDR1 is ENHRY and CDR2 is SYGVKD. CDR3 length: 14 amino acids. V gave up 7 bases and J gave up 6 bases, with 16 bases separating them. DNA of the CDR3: TGTGCCATCACCGAGGGACCGGAGGTCAATGAGCAGTTCTTC. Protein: CAITEGPEVNEQFF.

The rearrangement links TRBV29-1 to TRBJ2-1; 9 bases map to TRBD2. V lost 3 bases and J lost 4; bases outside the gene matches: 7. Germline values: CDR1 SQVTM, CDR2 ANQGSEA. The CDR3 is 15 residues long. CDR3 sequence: CSVDSLAGRYNEQFF. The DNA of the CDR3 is TGCAGCGTTGATTCCCTAGCGGGACGGTACAATGAGCAGTTCTTC.

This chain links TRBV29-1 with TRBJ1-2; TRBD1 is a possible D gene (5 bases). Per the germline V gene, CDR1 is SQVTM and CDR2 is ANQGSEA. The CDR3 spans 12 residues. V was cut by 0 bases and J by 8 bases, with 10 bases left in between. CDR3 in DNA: TGCAGCGTTGAAGATCACGGGGGAGGCTACACCTTC. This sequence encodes CSVEDHGGGYTF.

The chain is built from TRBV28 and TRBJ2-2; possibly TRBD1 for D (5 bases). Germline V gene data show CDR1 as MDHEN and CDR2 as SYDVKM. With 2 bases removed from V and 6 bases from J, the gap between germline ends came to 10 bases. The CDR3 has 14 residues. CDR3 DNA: TGTGCCAGCAGTTTAGGCACCAGGGCCGGGGAGCTGTTTTTT. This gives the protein CASSLGTRAGELFF.

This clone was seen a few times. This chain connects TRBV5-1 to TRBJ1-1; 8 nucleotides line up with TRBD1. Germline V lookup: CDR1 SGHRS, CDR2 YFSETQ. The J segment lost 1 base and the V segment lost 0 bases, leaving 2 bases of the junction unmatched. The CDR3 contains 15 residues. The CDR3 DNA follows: TGCGCCAGCAGCTTGGGGACAGGGACGAACACTGAAGCTTTCTTT. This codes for CASSLGTGTNTEAFF.

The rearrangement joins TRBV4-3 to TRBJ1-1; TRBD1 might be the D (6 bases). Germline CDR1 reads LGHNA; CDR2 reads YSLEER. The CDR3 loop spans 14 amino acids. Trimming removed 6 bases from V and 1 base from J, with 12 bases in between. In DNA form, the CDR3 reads TGCGCCAGCAGGAAACAGGGAACGAACACTGAAGCTTTCTTT. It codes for CASRKQGTNTEAFF.

DNA for the CDR3: TGTGCCATCAGCGGGGGGACCCTAGTTTACGAGCAGTACTTC. This codes for CAISGGTLVYEQYF. The rearrangement joins TRBV10-3 to TRBJ2-7; 7 bases are a match to TRBD2. Germline V CDR1 and CDR2: ENHRY, SYGVKD. The CDR3 has 14 residues. V shed 6 bases, J shed 4 bases, and the junction held 9 bases outside the gene matches.

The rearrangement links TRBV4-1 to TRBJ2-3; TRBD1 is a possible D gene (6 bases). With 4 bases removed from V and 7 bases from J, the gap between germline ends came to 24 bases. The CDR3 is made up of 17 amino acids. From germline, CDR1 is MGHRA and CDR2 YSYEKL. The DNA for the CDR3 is TGCGCCAGCAGCCTACCAACTTACAGGACAGAAAGCAATACGCAGTATTTT. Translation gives CASSLPTYRTESNTQYF.

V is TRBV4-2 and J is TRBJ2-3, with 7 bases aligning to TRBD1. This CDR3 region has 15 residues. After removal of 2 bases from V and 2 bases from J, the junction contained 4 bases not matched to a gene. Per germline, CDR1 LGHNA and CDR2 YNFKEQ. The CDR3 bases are TGTGCCAGCAGCCAAACAGGGGCTGTCACAGATACGCAGTATTTT. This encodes CASSQTGAVTDTQYF.

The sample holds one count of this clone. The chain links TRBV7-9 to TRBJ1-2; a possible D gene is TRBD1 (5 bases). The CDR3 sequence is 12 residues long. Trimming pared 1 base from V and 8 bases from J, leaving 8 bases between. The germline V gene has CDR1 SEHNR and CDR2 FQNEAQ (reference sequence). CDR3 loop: CASSLEGFGYTF. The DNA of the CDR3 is TGTGCCAGCAGCTTAGAGGGGTTCGGCTACACCTTC.

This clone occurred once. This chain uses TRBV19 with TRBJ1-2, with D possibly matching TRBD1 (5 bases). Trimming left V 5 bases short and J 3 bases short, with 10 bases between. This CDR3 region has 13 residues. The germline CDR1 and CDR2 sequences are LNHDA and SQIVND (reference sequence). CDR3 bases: TGTGCCAGTAGTTCCAGGGAATACTATGGCTACACCTTC. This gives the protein CASSSREYYGYTF. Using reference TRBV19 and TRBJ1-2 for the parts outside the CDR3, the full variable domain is DGGITQSPKYLFRKEGQNVTLSCEQNLNHDAMYWYRQDPGQGLRLIYYSQIVNDFQKGDIAEGYSVSREKKESFPLTVTSAQKNPTAFYLCASSSREYYGYTFGSGTRLTVV.

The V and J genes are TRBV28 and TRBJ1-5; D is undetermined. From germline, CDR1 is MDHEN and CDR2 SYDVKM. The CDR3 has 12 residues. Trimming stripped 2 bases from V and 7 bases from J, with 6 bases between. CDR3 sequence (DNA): TGTGCCAGCAGTTTAGAGATCCAGCCCCAGCATTTT. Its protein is CASSLEIQPQHF.

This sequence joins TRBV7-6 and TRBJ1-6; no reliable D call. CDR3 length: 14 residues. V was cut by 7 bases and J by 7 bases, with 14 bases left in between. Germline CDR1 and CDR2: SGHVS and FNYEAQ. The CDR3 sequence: CASTTPGGNSPLHF. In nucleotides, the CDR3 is TGTGCCAGCACCACGCCGGGCGGGAATTCACCCCTCCACTTT.

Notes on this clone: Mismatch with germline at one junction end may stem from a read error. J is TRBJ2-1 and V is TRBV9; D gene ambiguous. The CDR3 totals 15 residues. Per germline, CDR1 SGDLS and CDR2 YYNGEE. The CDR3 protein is CASSVGGNSYIEQFF. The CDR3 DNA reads TGTGCCAGCAGCGTAGGAGGAAATAGTTACATTGAGCAGTTCTTC. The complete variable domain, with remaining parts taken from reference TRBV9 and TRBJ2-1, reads DSGVTQTPKHLITATGQRVTLRCSPRSGDLSVYWYQQSLDQGLQFLIQYYNGEERAKGNILERFSAQQFPDLHSELNLSSLELGDSALYFCASSVGGNSYIEQFFGPGTRLTVL.

CDR3 nucleotide sequence: TGTGCCAGCAGTCCTCTAGGGACAGGCTTTCGCTCTGGGGCCAACGTCCTGACTTTC. This gives the protein CASSPLGTGFRSGANVLTF. This chain links TRBV28 with TRBJ2-6, with 8 bases aligning to TRBD1. Germline lookup yields CDR1 MDHEN and CDR2 SYDVKM. This CDR3 is 19 amino acids long. V was clipped by 5 bases and J by 0 bases; unmatched bases: 12.

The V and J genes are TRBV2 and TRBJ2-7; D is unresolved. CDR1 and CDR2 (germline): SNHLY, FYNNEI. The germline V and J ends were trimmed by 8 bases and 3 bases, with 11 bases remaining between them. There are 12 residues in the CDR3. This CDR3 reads CASSFSNYEQYF. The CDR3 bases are TGTGCCAGCTCGTTCAGCAACTACGAGCAGTACTTC.

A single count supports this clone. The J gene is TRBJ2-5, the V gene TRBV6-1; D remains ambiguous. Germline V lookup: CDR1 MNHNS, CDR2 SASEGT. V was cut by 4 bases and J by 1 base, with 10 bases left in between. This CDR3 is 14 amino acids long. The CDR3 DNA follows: TGTGCCAGCAGTGCGAGGACGTTCCAAGAGACCCAGTACTTC. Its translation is CASSARTFQETQYF.

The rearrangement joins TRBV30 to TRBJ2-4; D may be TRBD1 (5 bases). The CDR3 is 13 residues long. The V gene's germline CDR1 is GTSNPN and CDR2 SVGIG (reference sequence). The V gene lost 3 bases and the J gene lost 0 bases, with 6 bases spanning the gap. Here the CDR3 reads CAWRGVAKNIQYF. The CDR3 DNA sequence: TGTGCCTGGAGAGGGGTAGCCAAAAACATTCAGTACTTC.

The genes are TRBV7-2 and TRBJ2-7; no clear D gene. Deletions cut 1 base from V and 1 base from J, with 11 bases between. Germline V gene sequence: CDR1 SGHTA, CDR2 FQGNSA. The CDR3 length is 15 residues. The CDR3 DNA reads TGTGCCAGCAGCTTAGACCTACGGTTGTCCTACGAGCAGTACTTC. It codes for CASSLDLRLSYEQYF.

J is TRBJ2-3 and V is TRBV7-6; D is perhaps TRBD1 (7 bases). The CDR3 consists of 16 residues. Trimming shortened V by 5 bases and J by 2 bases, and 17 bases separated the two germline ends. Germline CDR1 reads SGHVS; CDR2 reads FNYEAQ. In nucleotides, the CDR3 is TGTGCCAGCAGCCGGGGGACAGAGGTCTTCACAGATACGCAGTATTTT. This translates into CASSRGTEVFTDTQYF.

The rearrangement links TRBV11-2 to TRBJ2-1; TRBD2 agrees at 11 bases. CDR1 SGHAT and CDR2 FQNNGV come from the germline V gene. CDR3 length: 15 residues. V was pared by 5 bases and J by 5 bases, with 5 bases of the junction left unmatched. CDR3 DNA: TGTGCCAGCAGCCCGACTAGCGGGACTCACAATGAGCAGTTCTTC. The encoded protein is CASSPTSGTHNEQFF.

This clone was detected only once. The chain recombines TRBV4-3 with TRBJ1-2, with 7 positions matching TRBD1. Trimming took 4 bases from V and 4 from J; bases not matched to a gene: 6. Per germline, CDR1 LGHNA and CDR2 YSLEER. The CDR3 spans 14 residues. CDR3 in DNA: TGCGCCAGCAGCCGGTCCGGGACAGCCTATGGCTACACCTTC. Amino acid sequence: CASSRSGTAYGYTF.

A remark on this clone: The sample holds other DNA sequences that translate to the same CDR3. The CDR3 bases are TGTGCCAGCAGCTTGGTCGGGGGGGACACTGAAGCTTTCTTT. Its protein product is CASSLVGGDTEAFF. The chain combines TRBV5-4 with TRBJ1-1, with D tentatively TRBD1 (5 bases). CDR3 length: 14 residues. Germline V lookup: CDR1 SGHNT, CDR2 YYREEE (reference sequence). V was shortened by 0 bases and J by 3 bases, with 9 bases between the two germline ends.

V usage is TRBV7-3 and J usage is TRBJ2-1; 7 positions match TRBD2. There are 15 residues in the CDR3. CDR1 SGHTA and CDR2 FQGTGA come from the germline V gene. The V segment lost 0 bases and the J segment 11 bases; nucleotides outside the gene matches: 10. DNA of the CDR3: TGTGCCAGCAGCTTAACGTATGCTAGCGGTCTGCAGCAGTTCTTC. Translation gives CASSLTYASGLQQFF.

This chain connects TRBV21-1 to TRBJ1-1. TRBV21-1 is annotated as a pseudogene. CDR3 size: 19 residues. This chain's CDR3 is CASGPPGLTHSTENTEAFF. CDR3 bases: TGTGCCAGCGGACCTCCGGGACTTACCCACTCCACGGAAAACACTGAAGCTTTCTTT.

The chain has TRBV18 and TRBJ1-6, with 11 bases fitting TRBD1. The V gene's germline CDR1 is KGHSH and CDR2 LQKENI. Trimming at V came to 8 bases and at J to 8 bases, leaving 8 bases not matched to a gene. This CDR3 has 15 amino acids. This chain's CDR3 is CASARTGGFDSPLHF. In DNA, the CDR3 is TGTGCCAGCGCTCGGACAGGGGGCTTTGATTCACCCCTCCACTTT.

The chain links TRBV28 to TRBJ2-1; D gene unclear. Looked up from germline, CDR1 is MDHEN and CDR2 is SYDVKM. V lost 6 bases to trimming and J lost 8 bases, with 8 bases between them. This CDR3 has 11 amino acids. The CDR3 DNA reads TGTGCCAGCAGCCATAGGTATGAGCAGTTCTTC. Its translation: CASSHRYEQFF.

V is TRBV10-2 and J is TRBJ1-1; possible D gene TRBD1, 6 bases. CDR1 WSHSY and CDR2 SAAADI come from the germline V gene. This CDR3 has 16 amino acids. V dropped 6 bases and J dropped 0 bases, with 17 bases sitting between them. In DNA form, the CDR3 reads TGCGCCAGCAGGAAGACAGGCCGAGTTATGAACACTGAAGCTTTCTTT. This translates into CASRKTGRVMNTEAFF.

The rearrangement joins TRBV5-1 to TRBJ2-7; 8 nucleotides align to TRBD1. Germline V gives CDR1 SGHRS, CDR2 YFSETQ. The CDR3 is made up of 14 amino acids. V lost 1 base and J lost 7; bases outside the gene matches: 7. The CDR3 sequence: CASSLRDRSGEQYF. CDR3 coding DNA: TGCGCCAGCAGCTTGCGGGACAGGTCGGGGGAGCAGTACTTC.

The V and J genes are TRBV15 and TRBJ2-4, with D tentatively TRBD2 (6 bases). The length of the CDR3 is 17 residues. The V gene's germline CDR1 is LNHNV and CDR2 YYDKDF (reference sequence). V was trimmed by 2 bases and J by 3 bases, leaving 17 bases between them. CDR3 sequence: CATSRPPAGGGKNIQYF. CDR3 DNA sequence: TGTGCCACCAGCAGACCTCCAGCGGGTGGGGGCAAAAACATTCAGTACTTC.

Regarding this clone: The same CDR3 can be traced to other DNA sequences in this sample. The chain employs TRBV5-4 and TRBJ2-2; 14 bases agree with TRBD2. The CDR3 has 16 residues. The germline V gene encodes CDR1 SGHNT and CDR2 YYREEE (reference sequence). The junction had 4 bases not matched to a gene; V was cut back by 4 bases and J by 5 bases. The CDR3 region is CASSRGLAGATGELFF. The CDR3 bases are TGTGCCAGCAGCAGGGGACTAGCGGGAGCTACCGGGGAGCTGTTTTTT.